One and the same sample provided the 14 T cell receptor beta chains below, sequenced in a study of chemoradiotherapy in HPV16-positive cancers. The repertoire was sequenced with immunoSEQ multiplex PCR; TCRdb's copy has only in-frame clones and lacks some. The table lists some 2,500 clones, 77% of them singletons, with roughly 14% in the top ten. This sample was obtained from a patient who underwent chemoradiotherapy. The receptors derive from a human donor with HPV-associated anogenital cancer.

The chain's CDR3 is CASSSPLAGDADTQYF. In DNA, the CDR3 is TGTGCCAGCAGTTCTCCCCTAGCGGGAGATGCAGATACGCAGTATTTT. The chain links TRBV5-4 to TRBJ2-3, with TRBD2 identical over 10 bases. The germline V gene has CDR1 SGHNT and CDR2 YYREEE (reference sequence). The CDR3 runs 16 residues. Trimming took 5 bases from V and 4 from J; bases not matched to a gene: 10.

The chain combines TRBV19 with TRBJ2-3; 8 bases map to TRBD2. The CDR3 totals 15 residues. Germline CDR1 reads LNHDA; CDR2 reads SQIVND (reference sequence). V shed 0 bases, J shed 5 bases, and the junction held 4 bases outside the gene matches. The chain's CDR3 is CASSIDGGAGDTQYF. CDR3 DNA sequence: TGTGCCAGTAGTATAGACGGGGGGGCCGGAGATACGCAGTATTTT.

The J gene is TRBJ2-2, the V gene TRBV19; possibly TRBD1 for D (7 bases). Germline values: CDR1 LNHDA, CDR2 SQIVND (reference sequence). There are 13 residues in the CDR3. Trimming shortened V by 6 bases and J by 4 bases, and 9 bases separated the two germline ends. CDR3 loop: CASSQGGTGELFF. The CDR3 nucleotides are TGTGCCAGTAGCCAGGGGGGCACCGGGGAGCTGTTTTTT. Full variable domain (missing parts from reference TRBV19 and TRBJ2-2): DGGITQSPKYLFRKEGQNVTLSCEQNLNHDAMYWYRQDPGQGLRLIYYSQIVNDFQKGDIAEGYSVSREKKESFPLTVTSAQKNPTAFYLCASSQGGTGELFFGEGSRLTVL.

This clone came up a few times. The V gene is TRBV7-6, the J gene TRBJ2-2; D unclear. Trimming removed 2 bases from V and 1 base from J, with 2 bases in between. The length of the CDR3 is 13 residues. CDR1 is SGHVS and CDR2 is FNYEAQ in the germline V gene. The CDR3: CASSLRNTGELFF. Written as DNA, the CDR3 is TGTGCCAGCAGCTTAAGGAACACCGGGGAGCTGTTTTTT.

The chain employs TRBV6-5 and TRBJ1-5; D ambiguous. V lost 6 bases and J lost 6, with 15 bases in between. Germline-derived CDR1 and CDR2 are MNHEY and SVGAGI. The CDR3 runs 14 residues. CDR3: CASSSRTAGQPQHF. Written as DNA, the CDR3 is TGTGCCAGCAGCTCTCGGACTGCAGGTCAGCCCCAGCATTTT.

This chain links TRBV5-4 with TRBJ2-3; D not certain. V lost 0 bases and J lost 6, with 8 bases in between. Germline CDR1 reads SGHNT; CDR2 reads YYREEE (reference sequence). This CDR3 spans 13 amino acids. CDR3 sequence (DNA): TGTGCCAGCAGCTTGGCAGAACCGGATACGCAGTATTTT. Its protein product is CASSLAEPDTQYF.

The CDR3 protein is CASRSMAGYTF. DNA for the CDR3: TGTGCCAGCCGATCGATGGCGGGCTACACCTTC. The gene calls are TRBV2 and TRBJ1-2; D not resolved. Germline V gene data show CDR1 as SNHLY and CDR2 as FYNNEI. The length of the CDR3 is 11 residues. The germline V and J ends were trimmed by 8 bases and 8 bases, with 12 bases remaining between them.

CDR3 DNA sequence: TGTGCCAGCAGGTCCGGGACAGGTGTCTACGAGCAGTACTTC. Translation: CASRSGTGVYEQYF. The chain employs TRBV5-6 and TRBJ2-7; TRBD1 matches at 8 bases. CDR3 size: 14 residues. CDR1 is SGHDT and CDR2 is YYEEEE in the germline V gene. Losses at the gene ends were 5 bases for V and 3 bases for J; bases not matched to a gene: 7.

The chain joins TRBV6-4 to TRBJ2-3; the D gene is possibly TRBD2 (6 bases). The CDR3 sequence is 14 residues long. The V gene lost 3 bases and the J gene lost 4 bases, with 11 bases spanning the gap. CDR1 is MRHNA, CDR2 SNTAGT, per germline. The chain's CDR3 is CASSEIRGADTQYF. In nucleotides, the CDR3 is TGTGCCAGCAGTGAGATTCGCGGGGCAGATACGCAGTATTTT.

The count of this clone is one. The rearrangement uses TRBV7-9 and TRBJ1-1; D is undetermined. Germline CDR1 and CDR2: SEHNR and FQNEAQ (reference sequence). The CDR3 loop spans 15 amino acids. The V end was cut by 4 bases, the J end by 0 bases, with 12 bases between. DNA for the CDR3: TGTGCCAGCAGCTCCCGACGGAAACTGAACACTGAAGCTTTCTTT. It yields the protein CASSSRRKLNTEAFF.

This clone was seen more than once but under ten times. The chain employs TRBV7-2 and TRBJ2-7; D gene ambiguous. CDR3 length equals 11 residues. The germline V and J ends were trimmed by 4 bases and 8 bases, with 9 bases remaining between them. Germline CDR1 reads SGHTA; CDR2 reads FQGNSA. The CDR3 coding sequence is TGTGCCAGCAGCTCCCCAACACAGCAGTACTTC. It is translated as CASSSPTQQYF.

V is TRBV5-5 and J is TRBJ2-7; D may be TRBD1 or TRBD2 (5 bases each). The CDR3 has 14 residues. Trimming stripped 4 bases from V and 4 bases from J, with 15 bases between. Germline V lookup: CDR1 SGHKS, CDR2 YYEKEE (reference sequence). The chain's CDR3 is CASSRTRDGYEQYF. In DNA form, the CDR3 reads TGTGCCAGCAGCCGGACGAGGGACGGATACGAGCAGTACTTC.

This chain uses TRBV4-3 with TRBJ2-7, with a possible D match to TRBD2 (6 bases). Germline V gene lookup returns CDR1 LGHNA and CDR2 YSLEER. The CDR3 totals 15 residues. V was shortened by 1 base and J by 3 bases, with 13 bases between the two germline ends. CDR3 amino acids: CASSQVWGEIYEQYF. The CDR3 nucleotides are TGCGCCAGCAGCCAAGTGTGGGGGGAGATCTACGAGCAGTACTTC.

The chain is built from TRBV7-2 and TRBJ1-5, with a possible D match to TRBD1 (5 bases). Deletions cut 8 bases from V and 1 base from J, with 15 bases between. The CDR3 contains 15 residues. Per the germline V gene, CDR1 is SGHTA and CDR2 is FQGNSA. This CDR3 is CASGLGVGSNQPQHF. As DNA, the CDR3 is TGTGCCAGCGGGTTGGGGGTTGGGAGCAATCAGCCCCAGCATTTT.